The TCR beta chain described here comes from a study of tumor-infiltrating lymphocytes in primary liver carcinoma. About the research overall: Patients of both sexes were 30 to 69 years old.

This CDR3 contains 14 residues. Per the germline V gene, CDR1 is SGHVS and CDR2 is FQNEAQ. Starting from 450 to 500 ng of total RNA, TCR beta cDNA was produced with a primer in the constant region. Employing slightly modified ARM-PCR, three nested multiplex PCR rounds were run, and these gave rise to the TCR beta libraries. The opening two PCR rounds, approximately 10 cycles each, paired TRBV1-TRBV30 forward primers with a C-beta reverse primer. TCRdb fed the multiplex PCR reads into MiXCR, producing one record per CDR3 protein. Among about 120,000 distinct CDR3 sequences, 55% to 75% were seen once, and the ten largest hold over 7%. Points on this clonotype: The junction departs from germline at one end; a sequencing error may be responsible.

From unsorted bulk tissue weighing roughly 17-32 mg, DNA and RNA were co-extracted. Chronic HBV infection, untreated so far, was present in the patients. Sequences were obtained from liver tumor tissue from sampling region 1. Stated subset: tumor region T1, superior pole. The sequence came from a woman in her sixties or seventies with primary liver carcinoma and hepatitis B virus infection. This chain joins TRBV7-8 and TRBJ1-1, with unresolved D. This chain's CDR3 is CVSSMRGGNTEAFF. For the CDR3, the DNA is TGTGTCAGCAGCATGCGGGGTGGGAACACTGAAGCTTTCTTT.